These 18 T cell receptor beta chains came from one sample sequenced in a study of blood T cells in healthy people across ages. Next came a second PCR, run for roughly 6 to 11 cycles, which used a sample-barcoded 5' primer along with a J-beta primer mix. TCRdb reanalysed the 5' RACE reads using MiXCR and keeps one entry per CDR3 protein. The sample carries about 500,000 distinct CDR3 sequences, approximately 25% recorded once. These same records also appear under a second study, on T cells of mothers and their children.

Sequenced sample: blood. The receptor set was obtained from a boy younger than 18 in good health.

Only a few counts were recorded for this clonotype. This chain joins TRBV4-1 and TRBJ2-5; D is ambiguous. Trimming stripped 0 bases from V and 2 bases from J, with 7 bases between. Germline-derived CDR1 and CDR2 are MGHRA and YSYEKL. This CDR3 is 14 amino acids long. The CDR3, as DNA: TGCGCCAGCAGCCAAGATAGGCAGCAAGAGACCCAGTACTTC. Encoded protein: CASSQDRQQETQYF.

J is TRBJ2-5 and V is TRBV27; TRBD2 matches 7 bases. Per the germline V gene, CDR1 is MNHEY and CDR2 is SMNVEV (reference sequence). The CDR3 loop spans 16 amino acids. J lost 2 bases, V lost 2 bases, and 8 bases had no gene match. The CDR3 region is CASSLVAGALQETQYF. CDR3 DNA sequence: TGTGCCAGCAGTTTAGTTGCGGGAGCGCTACAAGAGACCCAGTACTTC.

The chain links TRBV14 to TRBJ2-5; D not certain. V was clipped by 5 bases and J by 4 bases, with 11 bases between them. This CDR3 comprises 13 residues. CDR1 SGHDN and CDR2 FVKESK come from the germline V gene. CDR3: CASSGDYRETQYF. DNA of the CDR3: TGTGCCAGCAGCGGGGATTACCGAGAGACCCAGTACTTC.

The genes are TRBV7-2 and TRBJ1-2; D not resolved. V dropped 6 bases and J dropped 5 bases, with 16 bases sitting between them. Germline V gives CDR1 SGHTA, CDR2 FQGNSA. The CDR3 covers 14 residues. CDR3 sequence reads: CASSTRWSEYGYTF. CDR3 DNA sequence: TGTGCCAGCAGTACCCGGTGGTCAGAGTATGGCTACACCTTC.

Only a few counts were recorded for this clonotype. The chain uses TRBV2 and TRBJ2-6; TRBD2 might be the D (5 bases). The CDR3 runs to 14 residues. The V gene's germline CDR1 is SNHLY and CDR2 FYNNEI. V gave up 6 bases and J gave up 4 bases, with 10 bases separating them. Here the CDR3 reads CASRDSPGANVLTF. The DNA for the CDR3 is TGTGCCAGCAGGGACTCTCCCGGGGCCAACGTCCTGACTTTC.

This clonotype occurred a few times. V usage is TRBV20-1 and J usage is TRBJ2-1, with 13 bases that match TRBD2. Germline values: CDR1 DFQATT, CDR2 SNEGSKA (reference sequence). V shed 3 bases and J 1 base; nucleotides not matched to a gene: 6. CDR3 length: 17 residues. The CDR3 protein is CSASSGLAGTSYNEQFF. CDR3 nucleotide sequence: TGCAGTGCTAGTTCGGGACTAGCGGGGACATCCTACAATGAGCAGTTCTTC.

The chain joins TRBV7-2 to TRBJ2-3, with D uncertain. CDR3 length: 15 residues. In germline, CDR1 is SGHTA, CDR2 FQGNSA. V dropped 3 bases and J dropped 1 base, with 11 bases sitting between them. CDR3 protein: CASSFKAIRTDTQYF. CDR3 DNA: TGTGCCAGCAGCTTCAAAGCAATTCGCACAGATACGCAGTATTTT.

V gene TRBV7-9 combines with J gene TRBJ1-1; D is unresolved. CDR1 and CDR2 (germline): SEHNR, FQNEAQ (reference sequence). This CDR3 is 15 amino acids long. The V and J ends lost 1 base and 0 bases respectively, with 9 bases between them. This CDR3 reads CASSLEPVMNTEAFF. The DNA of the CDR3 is TGTGCCAGCAGCTTAGAGCCAGTTATGAACACTGAAGCTTTCTTT.

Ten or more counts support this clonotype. The CDR3 loop is CASSGGTAYNEQFF. The CDR3 DNA reads TGTGCCAGCAGCGGTGGGACGGCCTACAATGAGCAGTTCTTC. J is TRBJ2-1 and V is TRBV9, with D possibly being TRBD1 or TRBD2 (5 bases each). Trimming pared 3 bases from V and 2 bases from J, leaving 9 bases between. Looked up from germline, CDR1 is SGDLS and CDR2 is YYNGEE. The CDR3 contains 14 residues.

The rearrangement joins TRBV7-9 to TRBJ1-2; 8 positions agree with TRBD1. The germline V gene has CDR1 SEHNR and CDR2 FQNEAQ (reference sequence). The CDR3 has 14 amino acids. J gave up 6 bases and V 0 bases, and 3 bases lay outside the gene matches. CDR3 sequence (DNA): TGTGCCAGCAGCTTAGCCAGGGGGCTCGATGGCTACACCTTC. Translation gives CASSLARGLDGYTF.

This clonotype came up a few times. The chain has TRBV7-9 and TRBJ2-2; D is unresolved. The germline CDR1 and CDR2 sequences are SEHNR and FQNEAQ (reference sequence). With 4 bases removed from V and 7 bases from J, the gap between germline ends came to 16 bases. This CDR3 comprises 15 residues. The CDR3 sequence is CASSSKNQTGGELFF. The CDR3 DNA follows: TGTGCCAGCAGCTCCAAGAACCAGACGGGCGGGGAGCTGTTTTTT.

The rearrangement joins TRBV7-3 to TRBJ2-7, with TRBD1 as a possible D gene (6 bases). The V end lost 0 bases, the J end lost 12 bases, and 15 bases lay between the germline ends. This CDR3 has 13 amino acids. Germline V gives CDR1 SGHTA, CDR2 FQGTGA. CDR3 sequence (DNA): TGTGCCAGCAGCTTAACCCAGACAGGCGGCCGGTACTTC. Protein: CASSLTQTGGRYF.

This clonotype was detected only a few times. CDR3 sequence: CSASIWDRGQNEQYF. CDR3 coding DNA: TGCAGTGCTAGCATCTGGGACAGGGGACAAAACGAGCAGTACTTC. The chain has TRBV20-1 and TRBJ2-7; 10 bases align to TRBD1. Germline CDR1 is DFQATT and CDR2 is SNEGSKA (reference sequence). The CDR3 is made up of 15 amino acids. The ends lost 3 bases at V and 5 bases at J; junction bases unmatched: 10.

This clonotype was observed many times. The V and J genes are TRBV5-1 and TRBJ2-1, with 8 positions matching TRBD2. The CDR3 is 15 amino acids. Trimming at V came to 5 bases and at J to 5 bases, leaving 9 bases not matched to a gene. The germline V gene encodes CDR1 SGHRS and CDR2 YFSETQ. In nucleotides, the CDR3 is TGCGCCAGCAGGCCCGCGGGGGGCATTGACAATGAGCAGTTCTTC. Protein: CASRPAGGIDNEQFF.

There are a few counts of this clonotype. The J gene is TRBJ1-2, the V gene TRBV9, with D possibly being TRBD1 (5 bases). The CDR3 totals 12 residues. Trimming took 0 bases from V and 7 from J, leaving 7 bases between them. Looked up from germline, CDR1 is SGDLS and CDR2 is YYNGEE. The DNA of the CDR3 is TGTGCCAGCAGCGTAGATGGGGGTGGCTACACCTTC. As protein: CASSVDGGGYTF. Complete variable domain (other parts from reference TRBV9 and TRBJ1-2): DSGVTQTPKHLITATGQRVTLRCSPRSGDLSVYWYQQSLDQGLQFLIQYYNGEERAKGNILERFSAQQFPDLHSELNLSSLELGDSALYFCASSVDGGGYTFGSGTRLTVV.

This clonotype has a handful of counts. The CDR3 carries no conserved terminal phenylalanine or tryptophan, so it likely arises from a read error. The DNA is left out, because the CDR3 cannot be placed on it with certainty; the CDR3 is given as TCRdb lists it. The CDR3 reads CASSQGVTSGGVPDI. V usage is TRBV3-1 and J usage is TRBJ2-5; the table's TRBD2 call for D was not verified on the DNA. Both ends counted, the CDR3 spans 15 residues. Germline V gene lookup returns CDR1 LGHDT and CDR2 YNNKEL (reference sequence).

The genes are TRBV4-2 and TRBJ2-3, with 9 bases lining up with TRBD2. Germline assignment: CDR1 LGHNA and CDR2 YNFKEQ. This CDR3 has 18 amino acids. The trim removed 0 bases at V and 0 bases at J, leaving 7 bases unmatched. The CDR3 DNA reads TGTGCCAGCAGCCAAGATTTTGGTAGCGGGAGAAGCACAGATACGCAGTATTTT. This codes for CASSQDFGSGRSTDTQYF.

The CDR3 sequence is CATSERHDQETQYF. The DNA of the CDR3 is TGTGCCACTTCTGAGAGGCACGACCAAGAGACCCAGTACTTC. The V call is TRBV7-2, the J call TRBJ2-5, with D hard to call. The CDR3 length is 14 residues. The germline gives CDR1 SGHTA, CDR2 FQGNSA. Trimming took off 10 bases at V and 0 bases at J, with 15 bases between the two ends.